What follows are 7 T cell receptor beta chains derived from one specimen sequenced in a study of T cells expressing NK-cell markers. TCRdb re-called the 5' RACE reads and catalogs CDR3 proteins one per entry, DNA excluded. The table lists hundreds of thousands of distinct CDR3 sequences. The material sequenced was blood T cells: a sorted CD56 or NKG2C T cell subset, CD4+ or CD8+ T cells, or bulk PBMC T cells (not recorded which). The origin of the receptors is a man aged 18 to 29 in good health.

The V gene is TRBV29-1, the J gene TRBJ2-7; TCRdb lists TRBD1, though no DNA is available to test this call. There are 14 residues in the CDR3. The germline CDR1 and CDR2 sequences are SQVTM and ANQGSEA. The chain's CDR3 is CSAETGRGPYEQYF.

The chain recombines TRBV20-1 with TRBJ1-2; the D call of TRBD1 rests on TCRdb alone, since no DNA is present to check it. The germline V gene has CDR1 DFQATT and CDR2 SNEGSKA (reference sequence). The CDR3 covers 13 residues. The CDR3 protein is CSAQGGLNYGYTF.

The V and J genes are TRBV5-6 and TRBJ2-1. CDR3 size: 16 residues. CDR1 and CDR2 (germline): SGHDT, YYEEEE. CDR3 in amino acids: CASSLVGSNTHNEQFF.

The rearrangement joins TRBV12-3 or TRBV12-4 to TRBJ2-5; TCRdb's D call, TRBD1, is unchecked because there is no DNA. This CDR3 spans 12 amino acids. The CDR3 reads CATQGEQETQYF.

This chain uses TRBV3-1 with TRBJ2-7; TCRdb lists TRBD1, though no DNA is available to test this call. This CDR3 comprises 16 residues. From germline, CDR1 is LGHDT and CDR2 YNNKEL (reference sequence). The CDR3 spells CASSQWTWDRVYEQYF.

The chain employs TRBV6-1 and TRBJ2-2; the D gene TCRdb calls, TRBD2, cannot be checked with no DNA. Germline V gene lookup returns CDR1 MNHNS and CDR2 SASEGT. This CDR3 has 15 residues. The CDR3 reads CASQGLAVPTGELFF.

The rearrangement joins TRBV5-1 to TRBJ2-5; the D call from TCRdb, TRBD1, cannot be confirmed without DNA. The germline V gene encodes CDR1 SGHRS and CDR2 YFSETQ. The CDR3 spans 14 residues. This chain's CDR3 is CASSLEGGLETQYF.